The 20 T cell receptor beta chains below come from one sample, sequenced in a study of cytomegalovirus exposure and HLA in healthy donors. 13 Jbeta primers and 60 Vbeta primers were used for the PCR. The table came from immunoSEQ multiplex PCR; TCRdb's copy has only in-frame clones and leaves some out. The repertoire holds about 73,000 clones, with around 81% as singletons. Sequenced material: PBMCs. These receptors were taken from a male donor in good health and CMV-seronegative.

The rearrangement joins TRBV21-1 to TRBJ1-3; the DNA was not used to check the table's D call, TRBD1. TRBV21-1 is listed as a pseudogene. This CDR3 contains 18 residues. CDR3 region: CASSKRGRTGEPGNTIYF. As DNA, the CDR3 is TGTGCCAGCAGCAAAAGGGGGCGGACAGGGGAACCTGGAAACACCATATATTTT.

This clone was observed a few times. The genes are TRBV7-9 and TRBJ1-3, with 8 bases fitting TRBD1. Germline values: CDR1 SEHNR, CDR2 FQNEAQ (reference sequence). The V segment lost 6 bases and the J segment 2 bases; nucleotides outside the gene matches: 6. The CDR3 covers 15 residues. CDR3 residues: CASSPGTGTGNTIYF. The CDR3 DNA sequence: TGTGCCAGCAGTCCCGGGACAGGAACTGGAAACACCATATATTTT.

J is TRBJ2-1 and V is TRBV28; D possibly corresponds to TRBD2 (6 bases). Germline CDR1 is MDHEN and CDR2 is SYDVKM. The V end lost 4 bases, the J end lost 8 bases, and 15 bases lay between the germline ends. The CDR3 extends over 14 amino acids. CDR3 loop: CASSSTGDRYEQFF. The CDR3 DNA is TGTGCCAGCAGTTCGACGGGGGATCGCTATGAGCAGTTCTTC.

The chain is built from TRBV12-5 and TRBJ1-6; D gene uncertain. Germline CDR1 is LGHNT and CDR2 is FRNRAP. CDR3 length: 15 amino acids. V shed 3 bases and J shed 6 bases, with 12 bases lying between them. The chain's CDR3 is CASGFFGRPNSPLHF. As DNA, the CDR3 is TGTGCTAGTGGTTTTTTTGGCAGGCCTAATTCACCCCTCCACTTT.

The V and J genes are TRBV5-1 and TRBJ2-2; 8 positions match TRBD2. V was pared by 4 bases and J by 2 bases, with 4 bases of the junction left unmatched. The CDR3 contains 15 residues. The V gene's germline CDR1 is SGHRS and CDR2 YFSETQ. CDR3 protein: CASSPGGHNTGELFF. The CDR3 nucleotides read TGCGCCAGCAGCCCGGGGGGGCATAACACCGGGGAGCTGTTTTTT.

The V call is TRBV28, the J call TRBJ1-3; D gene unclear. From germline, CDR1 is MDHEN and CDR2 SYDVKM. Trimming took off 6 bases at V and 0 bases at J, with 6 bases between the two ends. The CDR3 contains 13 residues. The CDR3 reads CASRLNSGNTIYF. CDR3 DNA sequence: TGTGCCAGCAGACTGAACTCTGGAAACACCATATATTTT.

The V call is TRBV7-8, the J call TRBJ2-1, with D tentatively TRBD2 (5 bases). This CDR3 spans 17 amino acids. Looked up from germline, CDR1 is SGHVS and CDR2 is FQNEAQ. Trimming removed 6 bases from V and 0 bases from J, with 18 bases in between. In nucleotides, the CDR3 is TGTGCCAGCAGGTATTATTCAGCGGCCGACTCCTACAATGAGCAGTTCTTC. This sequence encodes CASRYYSAADSYNEQFF.

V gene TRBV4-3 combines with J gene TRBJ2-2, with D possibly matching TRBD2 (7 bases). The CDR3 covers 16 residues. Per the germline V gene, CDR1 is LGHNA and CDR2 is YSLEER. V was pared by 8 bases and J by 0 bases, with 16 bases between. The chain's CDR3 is CASEGGAAANTGELFF. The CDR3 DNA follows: TGCGCCAGCGAGGGGGGGGCGGCAGCGAACACCGGGGAGCTGTTTTTT.

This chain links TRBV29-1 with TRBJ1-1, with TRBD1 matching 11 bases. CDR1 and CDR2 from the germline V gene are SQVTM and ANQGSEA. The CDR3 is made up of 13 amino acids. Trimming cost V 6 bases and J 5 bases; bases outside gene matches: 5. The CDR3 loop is CSVRTGGATEAFF. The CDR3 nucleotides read TGCAGCGTGCGGACAGGGGGCGCAACTGAAGCTTTCTTT. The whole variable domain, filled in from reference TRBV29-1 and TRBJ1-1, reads SAVISQKPSRDICQRGTSLTIQCQVDSQVTMMFWYRQQPGQSLTLIATANQGSEATYESGFVIDKFPISRPNLTFSTLTVSNMSPEDSSIYLCSVRTGGATEAFFGQGTRLTVV.

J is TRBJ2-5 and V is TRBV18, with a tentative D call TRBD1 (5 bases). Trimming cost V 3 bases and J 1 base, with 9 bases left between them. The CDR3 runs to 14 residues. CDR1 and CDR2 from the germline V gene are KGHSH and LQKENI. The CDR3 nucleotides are TGTGCCAGCTCACCCGGACAAGCCCAAGAGACCCAGTACTTC. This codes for CASSPGQAQETQYF. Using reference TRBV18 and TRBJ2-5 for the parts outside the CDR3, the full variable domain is NAGVMQNPRHLVRRRGQEARLRCSPMKGHSHVYWYRQLPEEGLKFMVYLQKENIIDESGMPKERFSAEFPKEGPSILRIQQVVRGDSAAYFCASSPGQAQETQYFGPGTRLLVL.

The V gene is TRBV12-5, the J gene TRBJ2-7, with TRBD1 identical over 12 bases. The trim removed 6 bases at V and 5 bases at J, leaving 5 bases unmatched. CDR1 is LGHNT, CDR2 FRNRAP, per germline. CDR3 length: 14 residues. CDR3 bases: TGTGCTAGTGGAAAGGGACAGGGGGCCGACGAGCAGTACTTC. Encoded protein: CASGKGQGADEQYF.

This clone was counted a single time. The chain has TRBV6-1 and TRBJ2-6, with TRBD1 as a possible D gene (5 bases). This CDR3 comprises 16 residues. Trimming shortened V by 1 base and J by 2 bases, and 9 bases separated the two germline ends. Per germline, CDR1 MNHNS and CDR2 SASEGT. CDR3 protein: CASSEGVGPGANVLTF. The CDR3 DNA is TGTGCCAGCAGTGAAGGGGTGGGGCCTGGGGCCAACGTCCTGACTTTC.

CDR3 amino acids: CASSFIYPTDTQYF. CDR3 sequence (DNA): TGCGCCAGCAGCTTCATCTACCCCACAGATACGCAGTATTTT. The chain uses TRBV5-1 and TRBJ2-3, with unresolved D. This CDR3 is built from 14 residues. Trimming left V 2 bases short and J 2 bases short, with 9 bases between. CDR1 and CDR2 from the germline V gene are SGHRS and YFSETQ. The entire variable domain, with the rest obtained from reference TRBV5-1 and TRBJ2-3, is as follows: KAGVTQTPRYLIKTRGQQVTLSCSPISGHRSVSWYQQTPGQGLQFLFEYFSETQRNKGNFPGRFSGRQFSNSRSEMNVSTLELGDSALYLCASSFIYPTDTQYFGPGTRLTVL.

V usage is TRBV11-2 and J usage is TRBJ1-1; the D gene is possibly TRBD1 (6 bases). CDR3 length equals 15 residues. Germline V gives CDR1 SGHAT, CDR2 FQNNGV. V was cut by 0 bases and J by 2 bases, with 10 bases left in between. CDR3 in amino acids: CASSLDPGTNTEAFF. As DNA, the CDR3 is TGTGCCAGCAGCTTAGATCCCGGGACAAACACTGAAGCTTTCTTT.

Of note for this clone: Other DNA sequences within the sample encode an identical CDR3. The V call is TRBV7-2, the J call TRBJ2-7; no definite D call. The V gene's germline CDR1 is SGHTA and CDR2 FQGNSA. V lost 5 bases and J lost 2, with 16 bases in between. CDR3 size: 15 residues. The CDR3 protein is CASSPLGPGPYEQYF. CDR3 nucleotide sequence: TGTGCCAGCAGCCCACTGGGCCCCGGCCCCTACGAGCAGTACTTC. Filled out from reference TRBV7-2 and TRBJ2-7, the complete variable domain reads GAGVSQSPSNKVTEKGKDVELRCDPISGHTALYWYRQSLGQGLEFLIYFQGNSAPDKSGLPSDRFSAERTGGSVSTLTIQRTQQEDSAVYLCASSPLGPGPYEQYFGPGTRLTVT.

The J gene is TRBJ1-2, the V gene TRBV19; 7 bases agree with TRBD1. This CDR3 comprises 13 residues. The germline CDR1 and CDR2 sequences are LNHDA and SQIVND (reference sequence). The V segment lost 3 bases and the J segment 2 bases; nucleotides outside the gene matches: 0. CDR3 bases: TGTGCCAGTAGTATGACAGGGAACTATGGCTACACCTTC. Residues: CASSMTGNYGYTF.

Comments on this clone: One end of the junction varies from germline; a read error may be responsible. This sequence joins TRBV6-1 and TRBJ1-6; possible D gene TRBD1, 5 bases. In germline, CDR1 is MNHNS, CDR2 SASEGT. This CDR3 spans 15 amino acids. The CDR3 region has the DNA TGTGCCAGCAGTCACAGGAGTCCAGTTAATTCACCCCTCAACTTT. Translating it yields CASSHRSPVNSPLNF.

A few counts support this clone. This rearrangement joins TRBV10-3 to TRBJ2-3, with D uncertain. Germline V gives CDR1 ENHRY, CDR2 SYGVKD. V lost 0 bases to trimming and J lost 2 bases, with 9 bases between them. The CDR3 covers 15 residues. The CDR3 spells CAISESGLTTDTQYF. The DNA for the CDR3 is TGTGCCATCAGTGAGTCTGGGCTTACCACAGATACGCAGTATTTT.

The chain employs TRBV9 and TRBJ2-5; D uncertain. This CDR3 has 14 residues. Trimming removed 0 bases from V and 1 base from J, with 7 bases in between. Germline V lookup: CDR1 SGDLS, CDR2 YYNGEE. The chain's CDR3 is CASSVGPGQETQYF. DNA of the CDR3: TGTGCCAGCAGCGTAGGGCCAGGCCAAGAGACCCAGTACTTC.

The CDR3 sequence: CASRVGNTGELFF. The CDR3 DNA reads as TGTGCCAGCCGGGTGGGGAACACCGGGGAGCTGTTTTTT. V and J are TRBV27 and TRBJ2-2; D not certain. The germline V gene encodes CDR1 MNHEY and CDR2 SMNVEV (reference sequence). V gave up 8 bases and J gave up 1 base, with 8 bases separating them. The CDR3 consists of 13 residues.